This is a list of T cell receptor beta chains from one sample in a study of blood T cells in healthy people across ages. TCRdb ran MiXCR on the 5' RACE reads and lists one entry per CDR3 protein. Found here are roughly 730,000 distinct CDR3 sequences, roughly three fifths of them singletons; the top ten hold around 24%. Sequencing was done on a sample of blood. Source of these receptors: a man aged 40-49 years in good health. Both conserved end residues are part of each CDR3. A D gene is named only where the DNA matches it firmly. A clone size is listed for some rows: how often the clone was seen (once, few, many), or a class if it is expanded.

v_gene	j_gene	abundance	d_gene	CDR3aa	CDR3nt
TRBV7-9	TRBJ2-5	once	TRBD1	CAGNGARGPQETQYF	TGTGCCGGAAACGGAGCGAGGGGGCCCCAAGAGACCCAGTACTTC
TRBV29-1	TRBJ2-7	-	-	CSVVAGYEQYF	TGCAGCGTTGTGGCGGGATACGAGCAGTACTTC
TRBV7-9	TRBJ1-2	-	-	CASTRGDYGYTF	TGTGCCAGCACCCGGGGAGACTATGGCTACACCTTC
TRBV6-1	TRBJ2-4	-	-	CASSEVRGGFPGIQYF	TGTGCCAGCAGTGAAGTACGAGGGGGTTTTCCGGGCATTCAGTACTTC
TRBV5-1	TRBJ1-4	once	-	CASRPGSNEKLFF	TGCGCCAGCAGGCCGGGGTCGAATGAAAAACTGTTTTTT
TRBV5-1	TRBJ2-5	-	TRBD2	CASSLAVASGGAETQYF	TGCGCCAGCAGCCTGGCAGTCGCTAGCGGGGGGGCAGAGACCCAGTACTTC
TRBV6-2/TRBV6-3	TRBJ1-2	-	-	CASRTNYRGLGGYTF	TGTGCCAGCAGGACGAACTACAGAGGCCTCGGCGGCTACACCTTC
TRBV6-5	TRBJ2-3	-	-	CASKFLNAPTDTQYF	TGTGCCAGCAAATTCCTCAACGCCCCCACAGATACGCAGTATTTT
TRBV29-1	TRBJ2-1	-	-	CSVEGRYKNSYNEQFF	TGCAGCGTTGAAGGCAGATACAAAAACTCCTACAATGAGCAGTTCTTC
TRBV7-9	TRBJ2-5	-	TRBD1	CASTYPRDRAYNEQYF	TGTGCCAGCACCTACCCCAGGGACAGGGCCTACAATGAGCAGTACTTC
TRBV7-9	TRBJ2-7	-	TRBD2	CASSPGSGMANEQYF	TGTGCCAGCAGCCCAGGTAGCGGGATGGCTAATGAGCAGTACTTC
TRBV7-2	TRBJ2-1	-	-	CASSQNVEGEQFF	TGTGCCAGCAGCCAAAACGTGGAGGGTGAGCAGTTCTTC
TRBV4-2	TRBJ2-6	-	-	CASSQVRGAETGANVLTF	TGTGCCAGCAGCCAAGTACGGGGCGCAGAAACTGGGGCCAACGTCCTGACTTTC
TRBV28	TRBJ2-1	-	TRBD2	CASSPQGLGYYNEQFF	TGTGCCAGCAGTCCGCAGGGACTAGGCTACTACAATGAGCAGTTCTTC
TRBV7-2	TRBJ2-7	many	-	CASSLDQPGDEQYF	TGTGCCAGCAGCTTAGACCAGCCCGGAGACGAGCAGTACTTC
TRBV4-2	TRBJ2-7	-	-	CGSRESKGYNEQYF	TGTGGCAGCAGGGAGTCTAAGGGCTACAATGAGCAGTACTTC
TRBV7-3	TRBJ2-5	once	-	CASSLTFAGETQYF	TGTGCCAGCAGCTTAACGTTCGCCGGGGAGACCCAGTACTTC
TRBV6-2/TRBV6-3	TRBJ2-7	few	TRBD2	CASGGWLTSTYEQYF	TGTGCCAGCGGCGGATGGTTGACTAGCACTTACGAGCAGTACTTC
TRBV6-5	TRBJ1-4	once	-	CASRGSSHKKLFF	TGTGCCAGCAGGGGCAGCTCCCATAAAAAACTGTTTTTT
TRBV7-2	TRBJ1-2	-	TRBD1	CASSLGDYRGGYTF	TGTGCCAGCAGCTTAGGGGACTACAGGGGCGGCTACACCTTC
TRBV25-1	TRBJ1-6	few	-	CASSGTRNSPLHF	TGTGCCAGCAGTGGGACGAGGAATTCACCCCTCCACTTT
TRBV7-2	TRBJ2-3	few	TRBD2	CASSLVAGELTDTQYF	TGTGCCAGCAGCTTAGTGGCGGGGGAACTCACAGATACGCAGTATTTT
TRBV4-1	TRBJ2-7	-	-	CASSQGAGYYEQYF	TGCGCCAGCAGCCAAGGGGCCGGGTACTACGAGCAGTACTTC
TRBV20-1	TRBJ1-2	few	-	CSARVEGWGSYTF	TGCAGTGCTAGAGTTGAGGGTTGGGGCTCGTACACCTTC
TRBV4-3	TRBJ2-7	-	TRBD2	CASSQDSGRLYEQYF	TGCGCCAGCAGCCAAGATAGCGGGAGACTCTACGAGCAGTACTTC
TRBV20-1	TRBJ1-1	-	-	CSAIDPRRGTEAFF	TGCAGTGCCATCGATCCGCGGAGGGGGACTGAAGCTTTCTTT
TRBV29-1	TRBJ2-5	few	-	CSVGGQQETQYF	TGCAGCGTTGGTGGTCAGCAAGAGACCCAGTACTTC
TRBV7-6	TRBJ2-1	-	TRBD2	CASSLALAGGREQFF	TGTGCCAGCAGCTTAGCCCTAGCGGGAGGAAGGGAGCAGTTCTTC